The clone carrying this T cell receptor beta chain occurred a few times. What it recognizes is unknown. This sample is drawn from a study of response to subunit inactivated influenza vaccine. Study-level points and caveats: That few new T cells are recruited by each seasonal influenza vaccination was the authors' suggestion.

TCRdb re-analysed the RT-PCR reads in MiXCR, keeping a single row per CDR3 protein. Among more than 600,000 distinct CDR3 sequences listed, less than 20% were seen once. Unmatched junction bases numbered 5, after V lost 2 bases and J lost 7 bases. CDR1 and CDR2 from the germline V gene are SGHDT and YYEEEE. This CDR3 comprises 14 residues. Source: PBMCs from blood, taken around 5 days after vaccination. This sequence joins TRBV5-6 and TRBJ2-5; 10 bases line up with TRBD2. This receptor was identified in a man aged 50 to 60 who received an inactivated influenza vaccine. CDR3 amino acids: CASSLAGGRGTQYF. DNA for the CDR3: TGTGCCAGCAGCTTAGCGGGAGGGCGAGGGACCCAGTACTTC.